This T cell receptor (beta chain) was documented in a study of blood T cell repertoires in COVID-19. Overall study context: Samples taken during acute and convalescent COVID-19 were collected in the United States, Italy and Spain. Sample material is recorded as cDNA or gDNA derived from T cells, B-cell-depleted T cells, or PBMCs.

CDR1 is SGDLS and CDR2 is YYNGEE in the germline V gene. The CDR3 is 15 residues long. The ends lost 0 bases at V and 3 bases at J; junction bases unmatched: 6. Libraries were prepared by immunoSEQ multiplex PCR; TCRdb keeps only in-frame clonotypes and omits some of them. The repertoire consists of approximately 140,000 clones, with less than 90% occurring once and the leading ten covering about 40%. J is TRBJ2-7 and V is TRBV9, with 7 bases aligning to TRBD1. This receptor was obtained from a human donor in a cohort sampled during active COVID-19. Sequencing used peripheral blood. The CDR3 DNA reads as TGTGCCAGCAGCGTAGGGGGACAGAGTCACTACGAGCAGTACTTC. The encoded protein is CASSVGGQSHYEQYF.